These 20 T cell receptor beta chains were all obtained from the same sample, sequenced in a study of long-term antiretroviral therapy in people with HIV. immunoSEQ v3.0 was run at survey level. Sequencing was performed with immunoSEQ multiplex PCR; in TCRdb, only in-frame clones are kept and a portion is missing. The sample holds about 33,000 clones, around three quarters seen once. The sample consisted of unsorted PBMCs, taken 2 years after starting antiretroviral therapy. These TCRs come from a woman aged 50 to 60 with HIV.

The sample holds a few counts of this clone. J is TRBJ1-5 and V is TRBV27; 9 nucleotides match TRBD1. CDR3 length: 17 residues. J lost 4 bases, V lost 2 bases, and 9 bases had no gene match. The germline gives CDR1 MNHEY, CDR2 SMNVEV (reference sequence). CDR3 DNA: TGTGCCAGCAGTTTAGCCACAGGACAGGGGACAAATCAGCCCCAGCATTTT. Translating it yields CASSLATGQGTNQPQHF.

The chain carries TRBV30 and TRBJ2-2; D gene uncertain. Germline V lookup: CDR1 GTSNPN, CDR2 SVGIG (reference sequence). V was trimmed by 0 bases and J by 0 bases, leaving 2 bases between them. CDR3 length: 13 amino acids. In DNA, the CDR3 is TGTGCCTGGAGTGTCGCGAACACCGGGGAGCTGTTTTTT. Protein product: CAWSVANTGELFF.

This clone has just one count. The chain joins TRBV6-6 to TRBJ1-1; perhaps TRBD1 as D (6 bases). This CDR3 is 14 amino acids long. Germline CDR1 and CDR2: MNHNY and SVGAGI (reference sequence). V lost 7 bases to trimming and J lost 6 bases, with 18 bases between them. The CDR3 loop reads CASTLDSQNAEAFF. CDR3 sequence (DNA): TGTGCCAGCACCTTGGACAGCCAGAATGCTGAAGCTTTCTTT.

This chain joins TRBV30 and TRBJ1-2; D is undetermined. V was pared by 0 bases and J by 7 bases, with 12 bases between. The germline CDR1 and CDR2 sequences are GTSNPN and SVGIG (reference sequence). CDR3 length equals 13 residues. The CDR3 protein is CAWSVGDVGGYTF. For the CDR3, the DNA is TGTGCCTGGAGTGTAGGTGACGTGGGTGGCTACACCTTC.

V and J are TRBV30 and TRBJ2-1; 8 bases line up with TRBD1. J gave up 6 bases and V 1 base, and 14 bases lay outside the gene matches. Germline V gives CDR1 GTSNPN, CDR2 SVGIG (reference sequence). The CDR3 extends over 17 amino acids. The CDR3 here is CAWSDPPDRARSNEQFF. Written as DNA, the CDR3 is TGTGCCTGGAGTGACCCACCGGACAGGGCAAGGTCCAATGAGCAGTTCTTC. The full variable domain, rest sourced from reference TRBV30 and TRBJ2-1, is SQTIHQWPATLVQPVGSPLSLECTVEGTSNPNLYWYRQAAGRGLQLLFYSVGIGQISSEVPQNLSASRPQDRQFILSSKKLLLSDSGFYLCAWSDPPDRARSNEQFFGPGTRLTVL.

This clone was found once. The V call is TRBV29-1, the J call TRBJ2-3, with TRBD2 as a possible D gene (5 bases). This CDR3 has 14 amino acids. Germline V gene lookup returns CDR1 SQVTM and CDR2 ANQGSEA. V was trimmed by 3 bases and J by 1 base, leaving 11 bases between them. In DNA, the CDR3 is TGCAGCGTTGACCAGGTCGGGGGCACAGATACGCAGTATTTT. Translated: CSVDQVGGTDTQYF.

Only one count was recorded for this clone. The chain carries TRBV5-1 and TRBJ1-2; D is unresolved. CDR1 and CDR2 (germline): SGHRS, YFSETQ. Between the trimmed V and J ends, which lost 4 bases and 6 bases, there was a span of 10 bases. This CDR3 has 12 amino acids. The chain's CDR3 is CASSGNKNGYTF. As DNA, the CDR3 is TGCGCCAGCAGCGGGAACAAGAATGGCTACACCTTC. Complete variable domain (other parts from reference TRBV5-1 and TRBJ1-2): KAGVTQTPRYLIKTRGQQVTLSCSPISGHRSVSWYQQTPGQGLQFLFEYFSETQRNKGNFPGRFSGRQFSNSRSEMNVSTLELGDSALYLCASSGNKNGYTFGSGTRLTVV.

The V call is TRBV5-8, the J call TRBJ2-3; no clear D. The V end lost 1 base, the J end lost 1 base, and 4 bases lay between the germline ends. The CDR3 contains 13 residues. CDR1 and CDR2 (germline): SGHTS, YDEGEE. CDR3 in DNA: TGTGCCAGCAGCTTGCAGCGCACAGATACGCAGTATTTT. This codes for CASSLQRTDTQYF.

J is TRBJ2-3 and V is TRBV4-1; D uncertain. The germline V gene has CDR1 MGHRA and CDR2 YSYEKL. The CDR3 runs to 12 residues. The V gene lost 1 base and the J gene lost 7 bases, with 6 bases spanning the gap. The CDR3 sequence is CASSQVRNTQYF. The CDR3 DNA follows: TGCGCCAGCAGCCAAGTCAGGAATACGCAGTATTTT.

The CDR3 sequence: CASSRAPGFDYGYTF. The CDR3 nucleotides read TGTGCCAGCAGCCGGGCTCCAGGGTTCGACTATGGCTACACCTTC. The chain is built from TRBV7-9 and TRBJ1-2, with D possibly being TRBD1 (5 bases). V gave up 5 bases and J gave up 3 bases, with 16 bases separating them. The CDR3 is 15 residues long. The germline V gene has CDR1 SEHNR and CDR2 FQNEAQ (reference sequence). Full variable domain (rest looked up from reference TRBV7-9 and TRBJ1-2): DTGVSQNPRHKITKRGQNVTFRCDPISEHNRLYWYRQTLGQGPEFLTYFQNEAQLEKSRLLSDRFSAERPKGSFSTLEIQRTEQGDSAMYLCASSRAPGFDYGYTFGSGTRLTVV.

This clone came up a few times. The chain uses TRBV30 and TRBJ1-1, with D possibly TRBD1 on 5 matching bases. The CDR3 totals 13 residues. Germline CDR1 reads GTSNPN; CDR2 reads SVGIG (reference sequence). The V and J ends lost 0 bases and 2 bases respectively, with 7 bases between them. CDR3 residues: CAWSVGHNTEAFF. CDR3 in DNA: TGTGCCTGGAGTGTAGGACATAACACTGAAGCTTTCTTT.

The gene calls are TRBV11-2 and TRBJ2-3; 12 bases are shared with TRBD2. Germline CDR1 and CDR2: SGHAT and FQNNGV. After removal of 0 bases from V and 5 bases from J, the junction contained 3 bases not matched to a gene. The CDR3 extends over 16 amino acids. CDR3 DNA sequence: TGTGCCAGCAGCTTAGAGCTAGCGGGGGGGCAAGATACGCAGTATTTT. It translates to CASSLELAGGQDTQYF. The full variable domain, its missing parts supplied by reference TRBV11-2 and TRBJ2-3, is EAGVAQSPRYKIIEKRQSVAFWCNPISGHATLYWYQQILGQGPKLLIQFQNNGVVDDSQLPKDRFSAERLKGVDSTLKIQPAKLEDSAVYLCASSLELAGGQDTQYFGPGTRLTVL.

The chain employs TRBV7-2 and TRBJ1-2; 10 bases are shared with TRBD1. Germline V gene sequence: CDR1 SGHTA, CDR2 FQGNSA. The length of the CDR3 is 16 residues. J was trimmed by 4 bases and V by 1 base; bases with no gene match: 6. The CDR3 region is CASSLVTGGRAYGYTF. Here the CDR3 DNA reads TGTGCCAGCAGCTTAGTGACAGGGGGCCGTGCCTATGGCTACACCTTC.

The chain has TRBV5-5 and TRBJ1-5; no firm D call. The CDR3 length is 14 residues. V was clipped by 1 base and J by 4 bases, with 9 bases between them. The V gene's germline CDR1 is SGHKS and CDR2 YYEKEE (reference sequence). Here the CDR3 DNA reads TGTGCCAGCAGCTTGATGCCAGCTAATCAGCCCCAGCATTTT. This translates into CASSLMPANQPQHF.

The J gene is TRBJ2-6, the V gene TRBV5-8; D possibly matches TRBD1 or TRBD2 (5 bases each). Germline-derived CDR1 and CDR2 are SGHTS and YDEGEE. Trimming left V 4 bases short and J 3 bases short, with 11 bases between. This CDR3 has 15 residues. CDR3 sequence: CASSPWGIGANVLTF. Written as DNA, the CDR3 is TGTGCCAGCAGCCCGTGGGGGATTGGGGCCAACGTCCTGACTTTC.

The chain couples TRBV9 to TRBJ2-3; 14 bases match TRBD2. CDR1 is SGDLS, CDR2 YYNGEE, per germline. V lost 4 bases and J lost 6; bases outside the gene matches: 10. The CDR3 length is 17 residues. CDR3 residues: CASSTRLAGGPSDTQYF. DNA of the CDR3: TGTGCCAGCAGCACACGACTAGCGGGGGGGCCATCGGATACGCAGTATTTT.

This clone was detected a few times. The CDR3, as DNA: TGTGCCAGCACAGGGCTCCACGAGCAGTACGTC. Protein: CASTGLHEQYV. The gene calls are TRBV6-1 and TRBJ2-7, with D tentatively TRBD1 (5 bases). Germline V gives CDR1 MNHNS, CDR2 SASEGT. The CDR3 length is 11 residues. The ends were cut back, 7 bases at V and 5 bases at J, with 9 bases in the middle.

This chain uses TRBV2 with TRBJ2-2; the D gene is possibly TRBD2 (5 bases). Germline assignment: CDR1 SNHLY and CDR2 FYNNEI. The CDR3 runs 15 residues. V was pared by 2 bases and J by 4 bases, with 11 bases between. The CDR3 reads CASSERGEGTGELFF. In DNA form, the CDR3 reads TGTGCCAGCAGTGAACGGGGTGAGGGCACCGGGGAGCTGTTTTTT.

The chain links TRBV4-1 to TRBJ2-5, with D unclear. CDR1 is MGHRA, CDR2 YSYEKL, per germline. The CDR3 sequence is 16 residues long. V shed 1 base and J shed 5 bases, with 17 bases lying between them. The CDR3 here is CASSQALDPQEETQYF. The DNA of the CDR3 is TGCGCCAGCAGCCAAGCCCTGGACCCCCAGGAGGAGACCCAGTACTTC.

This rearrangement joins TRBV28 to TRBJ1-6, with D perhaps TRBD1 (6 bases). Germline V gene data show CDR1 as MDHEN and CDR2 as SYDVKM. The CDR3 has 14 residues. The V gene lost 6 bases and the J gene lost 9 bases, with 15 bases spanning the gap. The CDR3 reads CASSSTGFPSPLHF. The CDR3 bases are TGTGCCAGCAGCTCCACAGGGTTCCCTTCACCCCTCCACTTT.